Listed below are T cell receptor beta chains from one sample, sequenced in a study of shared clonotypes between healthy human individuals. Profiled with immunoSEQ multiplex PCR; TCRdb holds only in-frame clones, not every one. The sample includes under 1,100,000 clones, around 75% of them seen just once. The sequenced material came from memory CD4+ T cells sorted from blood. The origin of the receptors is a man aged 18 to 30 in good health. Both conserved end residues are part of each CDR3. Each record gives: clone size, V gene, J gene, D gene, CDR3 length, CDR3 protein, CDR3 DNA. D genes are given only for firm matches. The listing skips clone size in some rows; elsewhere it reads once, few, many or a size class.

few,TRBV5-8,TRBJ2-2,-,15,CASSLADGYTGELFF,TGTGCCAGCAGCTTGGCCGACGGATACACCGGGGAGCTGTTTTTT
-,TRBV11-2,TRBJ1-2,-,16,CASSEGGSTLNYGYTF,TGTGCCAGCAGCGAGGGAGGTTCGACCCTTAACTATGGCTACACCTTC
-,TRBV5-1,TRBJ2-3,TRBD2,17,CASSLFGLAGSTDTQYF,TGCGCCAGCAGCTTGTTTGGACTAGCGGGGAGCACAGATACGCAGTATTTT
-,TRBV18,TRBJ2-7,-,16,CASSPPNRAGSYEQYF,TGTGCCAGCTCACCACCAAACAGGGCGGGCTCCTACGAGCAGTACTTC
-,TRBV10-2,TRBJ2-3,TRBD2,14,CASRSGGTTDTQYF,TGCGCCAGCCGAAGCGGGGGCACCACAGATACGCAGTATTTT
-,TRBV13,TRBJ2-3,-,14,CASSLRGSTDTQYF,TGTGCCAGCAGCTTAAGGGGGAGCACAGATACGCAGTATTTT
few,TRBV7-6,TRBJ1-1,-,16,CASSLASPGWNTEAFF,TGTGCCAGCAGCTTAGCGTCTCCGGGATGGAACACTGAAGCTTTCTTT
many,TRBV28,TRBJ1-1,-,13,CASSFMLNTEAFF,TGTGCCAGCAGCTTCATGCTGAACACTGAAGCTTTCTTT
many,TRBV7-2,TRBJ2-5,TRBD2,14,CASSASGGQETQYF,TGTGCCAGCAGCGCCTCGGGGGGTCAAGAGACCCAGTACTTC
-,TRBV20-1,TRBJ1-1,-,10,CSALRLGAFF,TGCAGTGCTCTAAGGTTGGGAGCTTTCTTT
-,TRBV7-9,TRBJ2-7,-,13,CASESQDRNEQYF,TGTGCCAGCGAAAGTCAAGACAGGAACGAGCAGTACTTC
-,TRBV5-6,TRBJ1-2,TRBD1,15,CASTILGQGALGYTF,TGTGCCAGCACCATCCTGGGACAGGGGGCGCTTGGCTACACCTTC
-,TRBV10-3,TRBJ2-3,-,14,CAIRPGLSTDTQYF,TGTGCCATCAGGCCGGGACTGAGCACAGATACGCAGTATTTT
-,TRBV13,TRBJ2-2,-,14,CASSLPSFGGELFF,TGTGCCAGCAGCCTCCCCTCCTTCGGGGGGGAGCTGTTTTTT
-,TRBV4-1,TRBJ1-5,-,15,CASSQDEPGVQPQHF,TGCGCCAGCAGCCAAGACGAGCCAGGAGTTCAGCCCCAGCATTTT